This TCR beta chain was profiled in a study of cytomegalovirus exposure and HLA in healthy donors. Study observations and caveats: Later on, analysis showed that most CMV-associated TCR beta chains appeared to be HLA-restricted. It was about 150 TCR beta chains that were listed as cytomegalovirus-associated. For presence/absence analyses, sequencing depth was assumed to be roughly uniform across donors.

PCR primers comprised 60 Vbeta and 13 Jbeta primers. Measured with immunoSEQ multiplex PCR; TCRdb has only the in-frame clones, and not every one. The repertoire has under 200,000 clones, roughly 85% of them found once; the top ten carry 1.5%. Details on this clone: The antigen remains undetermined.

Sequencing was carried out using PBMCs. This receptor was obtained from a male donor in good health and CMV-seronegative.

As DNA, the CDR3 is TGTGCCAGCAGCTTGGCGGGGGGAGGAGGAGAGACCCAGTACTTC. Translating gives CASSLAGGGGETQYF. This rearrangement joins TRBV5-4 to TRBJ2-5; 7 bases map to TRBD2. Germline V lookup: CDR1 SGHNT, CDR2 YYREEE (reference sequence). The CDR3 covers 15 residues. V was pared by 0 bases and J by 4 bases, with 6 bases of the junction left unmatched. Looking up the rest from reference TRBV5-4 and TRBJ2-5 gives the full variable domain: ETGVTQSPTHLIKTRGQQVTLRCSSQSGHNTVSWYQQALGQGPQFIFQYYREEENGRGNFPPRFSGLQFPNYSSELNVNALELDDSALYLCASSLAGGGGETQYFGPGTRLLVL.